This T cell receptor (beta chain) was captured by sequencing in a study of shared clonotypes between healthy human individuals. Per the germline V gene, CDR1 is SGHNT and CDR2 is YYREEE (reference sequence). This CDR3 has 13 residues. The J segment lost 7 bases and the V segment lost 4 bases, leaving 8 bases of the junction unmatched. Positive CCR7 selection of CD45RO-negative cells yielded the naive CD8 cells, and terminally differentiated effector memory CD45RA+ cells were excluded. All participating donors were Caucasian adults from Nashville, Tennessee. With regard to this clone: The same CDR3 can be traced to other DNA sequences in this sample.

Produced via immunoSEQ multiplex PCR; TCRdb's table is partial and in-frame only. Found here are millions of clones, approximately 94% of them singletons; the top ten hold 1% to 1.3%. The sequencing input was naive CD8+ T cells sorted from blood. The clonotype comes from a man between 18 and 35 years old in good health. The V call is TRBV5-4, the J call TRBJ2-7, with 7 bases that match TRBD1. This CDR3 reads CASSMGQPSEQYF. DNA for the CDR3: TGTGCCAGCAGCATGGGACAGCCTTCAGAGCAGTACTTC.